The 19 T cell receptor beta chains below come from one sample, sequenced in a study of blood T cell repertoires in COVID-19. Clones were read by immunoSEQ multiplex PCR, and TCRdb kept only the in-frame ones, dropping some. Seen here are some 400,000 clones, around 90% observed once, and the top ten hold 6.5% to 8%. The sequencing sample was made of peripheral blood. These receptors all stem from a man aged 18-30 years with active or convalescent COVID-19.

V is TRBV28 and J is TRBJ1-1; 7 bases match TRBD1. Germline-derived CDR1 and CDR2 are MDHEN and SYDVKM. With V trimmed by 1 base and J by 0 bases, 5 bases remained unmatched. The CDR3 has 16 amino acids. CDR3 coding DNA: TGTGCCAGCAGTTTATACAGGACAGGCATGAACACTGAAGCTTTCTTT. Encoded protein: CASSLYRTGMNTEAFF.

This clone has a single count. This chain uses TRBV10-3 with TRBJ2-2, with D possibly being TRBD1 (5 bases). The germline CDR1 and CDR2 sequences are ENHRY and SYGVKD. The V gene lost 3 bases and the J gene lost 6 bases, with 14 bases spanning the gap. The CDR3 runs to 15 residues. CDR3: CAISDKGLWAGELFF. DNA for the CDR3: TGTGCCATCAGTGACAAGGGGTTGTGGGCCGGGGAGCTGTTTTTT.

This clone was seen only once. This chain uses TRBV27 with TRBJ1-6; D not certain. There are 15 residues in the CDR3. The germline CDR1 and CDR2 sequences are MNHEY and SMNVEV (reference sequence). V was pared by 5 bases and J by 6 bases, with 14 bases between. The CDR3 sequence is CASSPFEGFNSPLHF. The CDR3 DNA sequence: TGTGCCAGCAGTCCCTTCGAGGGCTTTAATTCACCCCTCCACTTT.

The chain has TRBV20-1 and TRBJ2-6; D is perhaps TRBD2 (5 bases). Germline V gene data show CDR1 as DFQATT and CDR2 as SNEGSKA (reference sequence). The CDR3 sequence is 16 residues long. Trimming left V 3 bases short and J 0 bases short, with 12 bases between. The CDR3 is CSASPTSSSGANVLTF. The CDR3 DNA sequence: TGCAGTGCTAGTCCCACTAGTTCCTCTGGGGCCAACGTCCTGACTTTC.

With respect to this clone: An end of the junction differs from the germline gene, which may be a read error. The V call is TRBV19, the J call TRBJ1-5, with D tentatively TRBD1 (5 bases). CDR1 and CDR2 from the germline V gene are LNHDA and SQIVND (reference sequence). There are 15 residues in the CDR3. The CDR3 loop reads CASNIQETNNQPQHF. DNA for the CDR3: TGTGCCAGTAATATACAGGAGACTAACAATCAGCCCCAGCATTTT.

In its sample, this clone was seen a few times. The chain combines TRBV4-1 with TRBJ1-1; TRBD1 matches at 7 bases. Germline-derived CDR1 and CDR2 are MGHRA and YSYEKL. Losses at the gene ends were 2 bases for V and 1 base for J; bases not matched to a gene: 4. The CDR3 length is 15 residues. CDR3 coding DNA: TGCGCCAGCAGCCAAACGGGACAGAAGAACACTGAAGCTTTCTTT. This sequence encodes CASSQTGQKNTEAFF.

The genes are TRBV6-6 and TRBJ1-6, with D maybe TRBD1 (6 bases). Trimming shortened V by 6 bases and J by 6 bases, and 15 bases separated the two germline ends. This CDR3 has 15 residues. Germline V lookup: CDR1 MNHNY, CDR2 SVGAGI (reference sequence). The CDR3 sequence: CASRKGGTPNSPLHF. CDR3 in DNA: TGTGCCAGCAGAAAGGGAGGGACACCTAATTCACCCCTCCACTTT.

The DNA of the CDR3 is TGCAGCGTTGCGCCACAGGCGAGCTCCTACGAGCAGTACTTC. Residues: CSVAPQASSYEQYF. The V and J genes are TRBV29-1 and TRBJ2-7, with D possibly TRBD1 on 5 matching bases. CDR1 is SQVTM and CDR2 is ANQGSEA in the germline V gene. CDR3 length: 14 residues. The V end lost 4 bases, the J end lost 0 bases, and 13 bases lay between the germline ends.

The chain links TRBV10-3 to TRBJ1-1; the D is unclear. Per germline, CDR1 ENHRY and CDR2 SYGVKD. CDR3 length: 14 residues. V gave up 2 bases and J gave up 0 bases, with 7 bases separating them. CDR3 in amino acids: CAISETDMNTEAFF. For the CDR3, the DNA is TGTGCCATCAGTGAGACCGACATGAACACTGAAGCTTTCTTT.

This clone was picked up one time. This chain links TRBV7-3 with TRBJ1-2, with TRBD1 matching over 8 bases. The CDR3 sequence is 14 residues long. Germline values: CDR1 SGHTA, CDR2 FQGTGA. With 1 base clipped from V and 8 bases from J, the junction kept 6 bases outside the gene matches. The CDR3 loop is CASSLKAGGAGYTF. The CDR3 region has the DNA TGTGCCAGCAGCTTAAAGGCAGGGGGCGCCGGCTACACCTTC.

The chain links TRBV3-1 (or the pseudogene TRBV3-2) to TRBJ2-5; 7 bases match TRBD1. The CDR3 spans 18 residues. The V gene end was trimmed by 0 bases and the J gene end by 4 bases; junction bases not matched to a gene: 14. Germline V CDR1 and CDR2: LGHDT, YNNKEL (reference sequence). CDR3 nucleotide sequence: TGTGCCAGCAGCCAAGATTATTGGGGACAGCTCCCCGGAGAGACCCAGTACTTC. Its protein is CASSQDYWGQLPGETQYF.

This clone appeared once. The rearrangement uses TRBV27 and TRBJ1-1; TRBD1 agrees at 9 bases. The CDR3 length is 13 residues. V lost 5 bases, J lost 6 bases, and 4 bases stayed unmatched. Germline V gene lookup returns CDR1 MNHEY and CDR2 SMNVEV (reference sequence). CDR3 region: CASSPGQGPEAFF. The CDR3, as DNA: TGTGCCAGCAGTCCCGGACAGGGGCCTGAAGCTTTCTTT.

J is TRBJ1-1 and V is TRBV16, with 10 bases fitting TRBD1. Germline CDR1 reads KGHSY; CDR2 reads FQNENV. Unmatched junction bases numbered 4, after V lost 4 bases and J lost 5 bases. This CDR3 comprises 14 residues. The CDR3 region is CASSPRTGGTEAFF. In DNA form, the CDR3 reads TGTGCCAGCAGCCCCCGGACAGGGGGGACTGAAGCTTTCTTT.

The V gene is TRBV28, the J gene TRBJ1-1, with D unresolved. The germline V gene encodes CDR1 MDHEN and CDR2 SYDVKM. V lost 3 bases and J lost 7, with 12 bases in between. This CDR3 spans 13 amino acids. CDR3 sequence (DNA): TGTGCCAGCAGTTTTCGGTATTCCGGTGAAGCTTTCTTT. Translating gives CASSFRYSGEAFF.

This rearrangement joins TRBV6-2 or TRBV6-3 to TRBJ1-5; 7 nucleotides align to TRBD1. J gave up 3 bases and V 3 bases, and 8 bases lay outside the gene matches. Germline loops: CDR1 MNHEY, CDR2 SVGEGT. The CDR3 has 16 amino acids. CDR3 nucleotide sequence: TGTGCCAGCAGTTATCACCCGGGACAGTACAATCAGCCCCAGCATTTT. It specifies CASSYHPGQYNQPQHF.

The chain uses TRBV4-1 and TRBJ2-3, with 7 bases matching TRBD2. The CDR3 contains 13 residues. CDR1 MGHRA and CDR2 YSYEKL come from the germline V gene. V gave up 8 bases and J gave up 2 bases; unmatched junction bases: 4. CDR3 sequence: CASGRAVTDTQYF. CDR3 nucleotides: TGCGCCAGCGGGAGGGCAGTCACAGATACGCAGTATTTT.

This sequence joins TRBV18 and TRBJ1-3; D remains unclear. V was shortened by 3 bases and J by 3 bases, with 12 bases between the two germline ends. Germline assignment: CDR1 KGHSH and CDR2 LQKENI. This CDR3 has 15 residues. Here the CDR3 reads CASSPDEDFGNTIYF. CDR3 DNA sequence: TGTGCCAGCTCACCGGATGAGGACTTTGGAAACACCATATATTTT.

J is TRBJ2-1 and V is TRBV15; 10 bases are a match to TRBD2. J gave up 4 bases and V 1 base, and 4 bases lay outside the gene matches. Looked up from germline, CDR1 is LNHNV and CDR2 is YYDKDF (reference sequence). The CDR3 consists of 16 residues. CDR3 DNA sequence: TGTGCCACCAGCAGAGTGCGGACTAGCGGTTACAATGAGCAGTTCTTC. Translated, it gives CATSRVRTSGYNEQFF.

The CDR3 coding sequence is TGTGCCAGCAGCTTAGTAACGACAGCGAACACTGAAGCTTTCTTT. It yields the protein CASSLVTTANTEAFF. J is TRBJ1-1 and V is TRBV7-2, with D perhaps matching TRBD1 (5 bases). CDR3 length equals 15 residues. Germline CDR1 and CDR2: SGHTA and FQGNSA. Trimming took 1 base from V and 1 from J, leaving 10 bases between them.